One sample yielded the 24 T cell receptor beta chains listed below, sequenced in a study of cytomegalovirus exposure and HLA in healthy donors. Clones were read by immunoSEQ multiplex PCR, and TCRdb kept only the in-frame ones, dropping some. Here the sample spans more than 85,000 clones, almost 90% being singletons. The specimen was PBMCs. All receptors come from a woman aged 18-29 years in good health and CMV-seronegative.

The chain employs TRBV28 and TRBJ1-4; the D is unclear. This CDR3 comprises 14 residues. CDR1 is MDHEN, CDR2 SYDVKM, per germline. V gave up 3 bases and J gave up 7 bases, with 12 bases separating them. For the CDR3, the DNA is TGTGCCAGCAGTTTCGTCGGGGAGTTTGAAAAACTGTTTTTT. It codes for CASSFVGEFEKLFF.

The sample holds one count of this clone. CDR3 nucleotides: TGTGCCACCAGCGGACTCGAAGAGACCCAGTACTTC. This gives the protein CATSGLEETQYF. The chain uses TRBV15 and TRBJ2-5; maybe TRBD2 (5 bases). The CDR3 runs 12 residues. V was shortened by 5 bases and J by 3 bases, with 7 bases between the two germline ends. The germline gives CDR1 LNHNV, CDR2 YYDKDF (reference sequence). Variable domain in full (rest from reference TRBV15 and TRBJ2-5): DAMVIQNPRYQVTQFGKPVTLSCSQTLNHNVMYWYQQKSSQAPKLLFHYYDKDFNNEADTPDNFQSRRPNTSFCFLDIRSPGLGDTAMYLCATSGLEETQYFGPGTRLLVL.

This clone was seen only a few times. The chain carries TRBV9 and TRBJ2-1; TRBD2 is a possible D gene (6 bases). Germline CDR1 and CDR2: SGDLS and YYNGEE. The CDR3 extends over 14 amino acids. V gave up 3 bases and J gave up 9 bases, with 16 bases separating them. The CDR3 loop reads CASSADGLLTEQFF. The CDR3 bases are TGTGCCAGCAGCGCCGACGGACTACTTACTGAGCAGTTCTTC.

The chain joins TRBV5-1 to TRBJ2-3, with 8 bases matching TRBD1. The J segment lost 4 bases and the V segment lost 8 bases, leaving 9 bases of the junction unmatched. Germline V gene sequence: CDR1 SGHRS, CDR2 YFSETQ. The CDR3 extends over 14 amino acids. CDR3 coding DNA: TGCGCCAGTTGCGCCCAGGGGGCAGCAGATACGCAGTATTTT. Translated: CASCAQGAADTQYF. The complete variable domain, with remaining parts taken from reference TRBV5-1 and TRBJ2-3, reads KAGVTQTPRYLIKTRGQQVTLSCSPISGHRSVSWYQQTPGQGLQFLFEYFSETQRNKGNFPGRFSGRQFSNSRSEMNVSTLELGDSALYLCASCAQGAADTQYFGPGTRLTVL.

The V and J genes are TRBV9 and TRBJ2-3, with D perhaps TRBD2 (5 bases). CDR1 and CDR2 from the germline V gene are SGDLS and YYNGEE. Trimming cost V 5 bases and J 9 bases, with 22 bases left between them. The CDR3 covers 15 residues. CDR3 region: CASSALDGIYGTQYF. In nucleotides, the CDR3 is TGTGCCAGCAGTGCTCTGGACGGGATTTACGGCACGCAGTATTTT.

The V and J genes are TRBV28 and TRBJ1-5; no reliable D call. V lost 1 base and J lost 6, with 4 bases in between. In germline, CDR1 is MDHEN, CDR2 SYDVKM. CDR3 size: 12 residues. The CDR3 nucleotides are TGTGCCAGCAGTTTATCCGGTCAGCCCCAGCATTTT. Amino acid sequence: CASSLSGQPQHF.

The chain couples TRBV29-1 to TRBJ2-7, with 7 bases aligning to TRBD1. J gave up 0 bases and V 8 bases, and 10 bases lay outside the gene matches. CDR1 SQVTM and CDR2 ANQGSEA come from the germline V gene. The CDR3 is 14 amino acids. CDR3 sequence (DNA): TGCAGCATATCGGACAGGACGAGCTCCTACGAGCAGTACTTC. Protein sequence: CSISDRTSSYEQYF.

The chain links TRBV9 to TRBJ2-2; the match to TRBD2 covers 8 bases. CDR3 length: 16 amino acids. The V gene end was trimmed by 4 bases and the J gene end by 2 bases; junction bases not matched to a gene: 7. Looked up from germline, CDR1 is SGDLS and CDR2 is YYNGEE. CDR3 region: CASSRVSGTNTGELFF. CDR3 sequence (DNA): TGTGCCAGCAGCCGTGTTAGCGGGACAAACACCGGGGAGCTGTTTTTT.

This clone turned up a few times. CDR3 amino acids: CSVSPGQGTYEQYF. In DNA, the CDR3 is TGCAGCGTCTCCCCGGGACAGGGAACCTACGAGCAGTACTTC. This chain joins TRBV29-1 and TRBJ2-7; 9 bases agree with TRBD1. This CDR3 is built from 14 residues. Per germline, CDR1 SQVTM and CDR2 ANQGSEA. Trimming took 6 bases from V and 2 from J; bases not matched to a gene: 8.

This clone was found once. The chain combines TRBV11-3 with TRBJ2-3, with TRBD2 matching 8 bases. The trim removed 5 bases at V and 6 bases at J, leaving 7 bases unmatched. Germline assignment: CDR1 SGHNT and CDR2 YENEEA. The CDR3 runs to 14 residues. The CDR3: CASSSGGNRDTQYF. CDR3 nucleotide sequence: TGTGCCAGCAGCAGCGGGGGAAATCGGGATACGCAGTATTTT.

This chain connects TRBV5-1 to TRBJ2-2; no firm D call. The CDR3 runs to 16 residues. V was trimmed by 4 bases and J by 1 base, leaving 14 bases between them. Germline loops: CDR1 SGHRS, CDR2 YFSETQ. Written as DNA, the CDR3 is TGCGCCAGCAGCCAGTGGGCGCCCCAGAACACCGGGGAGCTGTTTTTT. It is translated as CASSQWAPQNTGELFF.

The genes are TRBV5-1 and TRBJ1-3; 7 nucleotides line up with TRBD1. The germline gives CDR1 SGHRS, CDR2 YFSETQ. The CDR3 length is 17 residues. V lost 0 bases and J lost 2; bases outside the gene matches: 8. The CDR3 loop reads CASSLALGGFTGNTIYF. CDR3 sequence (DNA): TGCGCCAGCAGCTTGGCCCTAGGGGGCTTTACTGGAAACACCATATATTTT.

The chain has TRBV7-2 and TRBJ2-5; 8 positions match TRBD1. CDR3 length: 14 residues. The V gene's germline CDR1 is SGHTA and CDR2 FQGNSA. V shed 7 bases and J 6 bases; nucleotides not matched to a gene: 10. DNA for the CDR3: TGTGCCAGCACCGCGGACAGGGTGGAAAAGACCCAGTACTTC. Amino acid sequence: CASTADRVEKTQYF.

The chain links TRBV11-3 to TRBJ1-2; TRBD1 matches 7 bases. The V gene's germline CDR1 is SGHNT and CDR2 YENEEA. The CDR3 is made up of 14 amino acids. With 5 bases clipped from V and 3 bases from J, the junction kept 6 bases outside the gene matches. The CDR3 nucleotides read TGTGCCAGCAGCAACCGGGACAGAGACTATGGCTACACCTTC. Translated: CASSNRDRDYGYTF.

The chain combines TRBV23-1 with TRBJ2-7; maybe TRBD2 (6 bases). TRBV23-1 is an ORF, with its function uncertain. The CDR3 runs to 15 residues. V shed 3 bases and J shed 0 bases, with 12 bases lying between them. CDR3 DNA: TGCGCCAGCAGTCAGCGAGGGAGGCACTCCTACGAGCAGTACTTC. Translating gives CASSQRGRHSYEQYF.

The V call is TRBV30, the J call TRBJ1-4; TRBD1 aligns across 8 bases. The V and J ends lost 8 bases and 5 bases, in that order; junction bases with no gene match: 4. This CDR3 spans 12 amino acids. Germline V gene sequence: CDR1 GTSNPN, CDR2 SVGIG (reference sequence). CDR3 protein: CARGTGNEKLFF. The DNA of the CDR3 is TGTGCCCGAGGGACAGGAAATGAAAAACTGTTTTTT.

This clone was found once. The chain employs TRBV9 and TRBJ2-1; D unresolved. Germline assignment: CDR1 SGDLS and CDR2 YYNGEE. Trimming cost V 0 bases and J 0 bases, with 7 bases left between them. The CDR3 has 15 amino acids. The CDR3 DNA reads TGTGCCAGCAGCGTAGTCGGTCTCTCCTACAATGAGCAGTTCTTC. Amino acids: CASSVVGLSYNEQFF.

The chain's CDR3 is CASSRTGGPDTQYF. DNA of the CDR3: TGTGCCAGCAGTAGGACAGGGGGACCAGATACGCAGTATTTT. The V call is TRBV9, the J call TRBJ2-3; the match to TRBD1 covers 10 bases. The CDR3 length is 14 residues. Germline CDR1 reads SGDLS; CDR2 reads YYNGEE. The V gene end was trimmed by 5 bases and the J gene end by 4 bases; junction bases not matched to a gene: 4.

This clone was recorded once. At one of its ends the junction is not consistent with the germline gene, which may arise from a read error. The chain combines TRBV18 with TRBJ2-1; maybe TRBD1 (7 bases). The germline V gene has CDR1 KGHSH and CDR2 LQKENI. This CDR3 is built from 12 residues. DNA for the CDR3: TGTGCCAGCTCACCCGCGGGACAGACCCAGATCTTC. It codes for CASSPAGQTQIF.

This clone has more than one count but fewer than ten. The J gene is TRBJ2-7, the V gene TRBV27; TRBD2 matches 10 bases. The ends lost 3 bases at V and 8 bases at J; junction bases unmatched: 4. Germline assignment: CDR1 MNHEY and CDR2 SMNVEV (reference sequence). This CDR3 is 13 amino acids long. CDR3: CASSLVAGGQQYF. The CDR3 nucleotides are TGTGCCAGCAGTTTGGTAGCGGGGGGCCAGCAGTACTTC.

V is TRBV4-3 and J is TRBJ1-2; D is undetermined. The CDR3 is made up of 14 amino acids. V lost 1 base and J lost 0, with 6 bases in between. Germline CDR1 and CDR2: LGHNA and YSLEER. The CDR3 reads CASSQGYANYGYTF. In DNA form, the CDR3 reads TGCGCCAGCAGCCAAGGCTATGCTAACTATGGCTACACCTTC.

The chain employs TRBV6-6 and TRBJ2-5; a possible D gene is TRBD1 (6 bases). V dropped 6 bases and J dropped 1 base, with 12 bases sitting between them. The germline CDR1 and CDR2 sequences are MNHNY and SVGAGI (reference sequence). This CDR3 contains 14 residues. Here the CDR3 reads CASSLQDSQETQYF. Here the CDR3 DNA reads TGTGCCAGCAGCCTACAGGACAGCCAAGAGACCCAGTACTTC.

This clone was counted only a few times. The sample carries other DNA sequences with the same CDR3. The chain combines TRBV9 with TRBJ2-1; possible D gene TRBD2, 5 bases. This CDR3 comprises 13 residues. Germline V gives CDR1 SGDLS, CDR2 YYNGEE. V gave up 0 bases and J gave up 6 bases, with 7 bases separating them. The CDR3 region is CASSVEGANEQFF. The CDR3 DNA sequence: TGTGCCAGCAGCGTAGAGGGAGCCAATGAGCAGTTCTTC. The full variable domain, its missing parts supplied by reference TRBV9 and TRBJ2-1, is DSGVTQTPKHLITATGQRVTLRCSPRSGDLSVYWYQQSLDQGLQFLIQYYNGEERAKGNILERFSAQQFPDLHSELNLSSLELGDSALYFCASSVEGANEQFFGPGTRLTVL.

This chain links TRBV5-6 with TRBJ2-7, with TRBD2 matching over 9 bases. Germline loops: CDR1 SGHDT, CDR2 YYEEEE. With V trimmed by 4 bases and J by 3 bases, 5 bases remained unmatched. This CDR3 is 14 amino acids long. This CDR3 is CASSQAGGLYEQYF. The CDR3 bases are TGTGCCAGCAGCCAAGCGGGGGGCCTCTACGAGCAGTACTTC.